These 4 T cell receptor beta chains came from one sample sequenced in a study of blood T cells in healthy people across ages. It was with a sample-barcoded 5' primer and a J-beta primer mix that a second PCR of about 6 to 12 cycles was run. MiXCR, run by TCRdb on the 5' RACE reads, gives a single entry per CDR3 protein. The table has around 1,700,000 distinct CDR3 sequences, roughly 28% seen once. The sequenced sample was blood. These receptor sequences come from a woman in her 30s in good health.

This chain uses TRBV12-3 or TRBV12-4 with TRBJ2-1; 10 bases agree with TRBD2. CDR3 length: 15 amino acids. Trimming at V came to 7 bases and at J to 6 bases, leaving 9 bases not matched to a gene. CDR3 sequence reads: CASNLIAGGINEQFF. CDR3 DNA: TGTGCCAGCAACCTCATAGCGGGGGGCATCAATGAGCAGTTCTTC.

This clonotype came up many times. The J gene is TRBJ2-3, the V gene TRBV7-6; the match to TRBD1 covers 7 bases. J was trimmed by 0 bases and V by 3 bases; bases with no gene match: 3. CDR1 and CDR2 from the germline V gene are SGHVS and FNYEAQ. This CDR3 is built from 15 residues. CDR3 DNA: TGTGCCAGCAGCTTCGGGACAGCTAGCACAGATACGCAGTATTTT. This encodes CASSFGTASTDTQYF. The variable domain in full, with the rest retrieved from reference TRBV7-6 and TRBJ2-3, is GAGVSQSPRYKVTKRGQDVALRCDPISGHVSLYWYRQALGQGPEFLTYFNYEAQQDKSGLPNDRFSAERPEGSISTLTIQRTEQRDSAMYRCASSFGTASTDTQYFGPGTRLTVL.

This clonotype has a handful of counts. The chain employs TRBV27 and TRBJ2-2; D is possibly TRBD1 or TRBD2 (6 bases each). CDR3 length: 16 residues. Germline V gives CDR1 MNHEY, CDR2 SMNVEV (reference sequence). V was shortened by 4 bases and J by 0 bases, with 12 bases between the two germline ends. The CDR3 here is CASSSPGATNTGELFF. In DNA form, the CDR3 reads TGTGCCAGCAGTTCTCCGGGGGCTACGAACACCGGGGAGCTGTTTTTT.

A note on this clonotype: A much larger clone lies one base from this, so it may be a read error. This chain connects TRBV29-1 to TRBJ2-1, with 9 bases lining up with TRBD2. This CDR3 comprises 15 residues. Unmatched junction bases numbered 8, after V lost 4 bases and J lost 4 bases. The germline V gene has CDR1 SQVTM and CDR2 ANQGSEA. CDR3 nucleotides: TGCAGCGTTGTTTATAGCGGGGGCGATTACAATGAGCAGTTCTTC. Translated: CSVVYSGGDYNEQFF.